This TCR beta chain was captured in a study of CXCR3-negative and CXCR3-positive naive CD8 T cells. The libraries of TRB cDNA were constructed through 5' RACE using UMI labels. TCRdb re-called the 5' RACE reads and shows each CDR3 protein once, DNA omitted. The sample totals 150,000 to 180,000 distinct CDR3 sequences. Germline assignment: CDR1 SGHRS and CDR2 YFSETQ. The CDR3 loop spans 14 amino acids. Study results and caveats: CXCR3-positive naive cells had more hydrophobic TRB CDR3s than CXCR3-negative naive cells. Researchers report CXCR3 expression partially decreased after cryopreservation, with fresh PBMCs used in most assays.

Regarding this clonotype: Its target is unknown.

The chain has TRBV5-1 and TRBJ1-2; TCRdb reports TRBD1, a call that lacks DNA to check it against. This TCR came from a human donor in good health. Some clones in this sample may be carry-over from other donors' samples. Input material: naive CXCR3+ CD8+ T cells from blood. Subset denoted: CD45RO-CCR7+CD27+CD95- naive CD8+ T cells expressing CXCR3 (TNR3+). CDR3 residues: CASSFPGRNYGYTF.